Included here is one T cell receptor (beta chain) sequence, with context. Original handling: Reference gene primer amplification in the assay estimated nucleated cell counts. TCRdb keeps only in-frame clones here, not all; method: immunoSEQ multiplex PCR. V and J calls and clone size follow that table, whereas D and trimming were derived from the DNA. This sample has under 200,000 clones, with around 85% found just once. Trimming left V 3 bases short and J 6 bases short, with 15 bases between. The CDR3 is 14 residues long. Germline V CDR1 and CDR2: SNHLY, FYNNEI. The data were taken from a study of blood T cell repertoires in COVID-19. Study details: The origin of the acute and convalescent COVID-19 samples was the United States, Italy and Spain.

This receptor was obtained from a woman of 80 years or more with acute or convalescent COVID-19. The sample taken for sequencing was peripheral blood. V is TRBV2 and J is TRBJ2-7; D is possibly TRBD1 (6 bases). The CDR3 loop reads CASSEGPGRGEQYF. In DNA, the CDR3 is TGTGCCAGCAGTGAGGGACCGGGCAGGGGCGAGCAGTACTTC.